These 29 T cell receptor beta chains were sequenced from one sample in a study of control samples from healthy donors and cancer patients (dated by TCRdb to the early 2020s). The library came from the immunoSEQ multiplex PCR assay. Not all clones reach the TCRdb copy of this immuneACCESS table, which keeps in-frame sequences only. Checked studies attribute under half of the gap to unresolved V genes and leave the rest unexplained. This sample comprises 65,000 to 85,000 clones, about 89% of them detected only once. About 9.5% of the sample is held by the ten biggest clonotypes. What was sequenced was PBMCs. The origin of the receptors is a woman in her fifties or sixties with colorectal cancer.

This chain joins TRBV29-1 and TRBJ2-3; D unclear. This CDR3 region has 16 residues. In germline, CDR1 is SQVTM, CDR2 ANQGSEA. Trimming took 0 bases from V and 0 from J, leaving 13 bases between them. The CDR3 sequence: CSVEDLTETSTDTQYF. The CDR3, as DNA: TGCAGCGTTGAAGATCTAACAGAAACCAGCACAGATACGCAGTATTTT.

The rearrangement uses TRBV7-3 and TRBJ1-1; weak D call: TRBD1 (5 bases). CDR3 length: 13 residues. Germline assignment: CDR1 SGHTA and CDR2 FQGTGA. V lost 5 bases to trimming and J lost 2 bases, with 9 bases between them. The CDR3 region is CASSRDGNTEAFF. The CDR3, as DNA: TGTGCCAGCAGCCGGGACGGTAACACTGAAGCTTTCTTT.

This chain uses TRBV3-1 (or the pseudogene TRBV3-2) with TRBJ1-6, with a tentative D call TRBD1 (5 bases). The V gene's germline CDR1 is LGHDT and CDR2 YNNKEL (reference sequence). The CDR3 totals 16 residues. Trimming took 1 base from V and 8 from J, leaving 15 bases between them. The CDR3 nucleotides read TGTGCCAGCAGCCAAGCTTTTTGGGACTTGGATTCACCCCTCCACTTT. Translated: CASSQAFWDLDSPLHF.

The chain's CDR3 is CSASSVLAGQETQYF. The DNA of the CDR3 is TGCAGTGCTAGTAGCGTCCTAGCGGGGCAAGAGACCCAGTACTTC. This chain uses TRBV20-1 with TRBJ2-5; the match to TRBD2 covers 9 bases. The germline V gene encodes CDR1 DFQATT and CDR2 SNEGSKA (reference sequence). The CDR3 has 15 amino acids. The ends lost 3 bases at V and 2 bases at J; junction bases unmatched: 7.

V usage is TRBV9 and J usage is TRBJ1-5, with TRBD1 as a possible D gene (6 bases). V was trimmed by 2 bases and J by 5 bases, leaving 11 bases between them. Germline CDR1 SGDLS, CDR2 YYNGEE. The CDR3 consists of 14 residues. This CDR3 reads CASSVTGGHQPQHF. CDR3 in DNA: TGTGCCAGCAGCGTTACGGGGGGCCATCAGCCCCAGCATTTT.

This chain joins TRBV6-2 or TRBV6-3 and TRBJ2-3; 7 positions agree with TRBD2. This CDR3 has 18 amino acids. J was trimmed by 4 bases and V by 4 bases; bases with no gene match: 17. Germline V gene lookup returns CDR1 MNHEY and CDR2 SVGEGT. The CDR3 reads CASSFNWWTVGGSDTQYF. As DNA, the CDR3 is TGTGCCAGCAGTTTCAATTGGTGGACGGTGGGGGGGTCAGATACGCAGTATTTT.

The chain is built from TRBV10-3 and TRBJ1-2; D remains unclear. The CDR3 extends over 14 amino acids. The germline V gene has CDR1 ENHRY and CDR2 SYGVKD. Between the trimmed V and J ends, which lost 0 bases and 6 bases, there was a span of 11 bases. The CDR3 region is CAISESGKGDGYTF. The CDR3 DNA sequence: TGTGCCATCAGTGAGTCAGGAAAAGGAGATGGCTACACCTTC.

The rearrangement links TRBV4-2 to TRBJ1-4, with TRBD1 matching over 7 bases. V lost 4 bases and J lost 4; bases outside the gene matches: 6. In germline, CDR1 is LGHNA, CDR2 YNFKEQ. The CDR3 spans 15 residues. CDR3 region: CASSLPGTVNEKLFF. The CDR3 nucleotides are TGTGCCAGCAGCCTACCCGGGACAGTTAATGAAAAACTGTTTTTT.

The chain employs TRBV4-1 and TRBJ2-3; 7 bases agree with TRBD2. The CDR3 totals 15 residues. Germline CDR1 and CDR2: MGHRA and YSYEKL. V gave up 8 bases and J gave up 1 base; unmatched junction bases: 9. DNA for the CDR3: TGCGCCAGCGGTTCCAGCGGGGACCGCACAGATACGCAGTATTTT. As protein: CASGSSGDRTDTQYF.

The chain employs TRBV6-2 or TRBV6-3 and TRBJ2-5; the D call may be TRBD1 or TRBD2 (5 bases each). Germline V gene lookup returns CDR1 MNHEY and CDR2 SVGEGT. V lost 5 bases and J lost 9, with 22 bases in between. The CDR3 is 15 residues long. The CDR3 DNA follows: TGTGCCAGCAGTACCCCACCCGGGACCGAAGGGCCCCAGTACTTC. Translating it yields CASSTPPGTEGPQYF.

This chain uses TRBV14 with TRBJ1-2; D is unclear. Germline values: CDR1 SGHDN, CDR2 FVKESK. The CDR3 sequence is 14 residues long. Trimming stripped 1 base from V and 4 bases from J, with 10 bases between. This CDR3 reads CASSQGDGRYGYTF. In nucleotides, the CDR3 is TGTGCCAGCAGCCAAGGGGATGGGCGCTATGGCTACACCTTC.

This chain links TRBV5-3 with TRBJ1-2; TRBD1 agrees at 8 bases. TRBV5-3 is placed among ORFs of uncertain function. CDR3 length: 18 amino acids. Losses at the gene ends were 4 bases for V and 0 bases for J; bases not matched to a gene: 14. The CDR3 sequence: CARSTEGQGALSNYGYTF. For the CDR3, the DNA is TGTGCCAGAAGCACTGAAGGACAGGGCGCCCTATCTAACTATGGCTACACCTTC.

The rearrangement links TRBV19 to TRBJ2-2, with D hard to call. Germline V gives CDR1 LNHDA, CDR2 SQIVND (reference sequence). V was pared by 1 base and J by 1 base, with 4 bases between. The CDR3 consists of 14 residues. The CDR3 region has the DNA TGTGCCAGTAGTATAGGCAGGAACACCGGGGAGCTGTTTTTT. The encoded protein is CASSIGRNTGELFF.

The genes are TRBV5-6 and TRBJ1-1; D uncertain. Trimming took off 3 bases at V and 3 bases at J, with 12 bases between the two ends. Germline V gene data show CDR1 as SGHDT and CDR2 as YYEEEE. The CDR3 is made up of 14 amino acids. The CDR3 bases are TGTGCCAGCAGCTACGCACGGAGTGACACTGAAGCTTTCTTT. It specifies CASSYARSDTEAFF.

The rearrangement links TRBV10-2 to TRBJ1-2, with D perhaps matching TRBD1 (6 bases). The germline V gene has CDR1 WSHSY and CDR2 SAAADI. There are 13 residues in the CDR3. Deletions cut 3 bases from V and 4 bases from J, with 9 bases between. CDR3 sequence reads: CASSDEGGYGYTF. CDR3 coding DNA: TGCGCCAGCAGTGATGAAGGGGGCTATGGCTACACCTTC.

The V call is TRBV12-5, the J call TRBJ2-6; D remains ambiguous. V lost 5 bases, J lost 1 base, and 6 bases lay in between. Germline loops: CDR1 LGHNT, CDR2 FRNRAP. The CDR3 has 14 residues. CDR3 DNA sequence: TGTGCTAGTGGTCCTGAGTCTGGGGCCAACGTCCTGACTTTC. Protein product: CASGPESGANVLTF.

This chain uses TRBV10-3 with TRBJ2-3; D is uncertain. Germline lookup yields CDR1 ENHRY and CDR2 SYGVKD. V shed 0 bases and J shed 0 bases, with 4 bases lying between them. CDR3 length: 14 residues. The CDR3 DNA sequence: TGTGCCATCAGTGAGTCGGGGAGCACAGATACGCAGTATTTT. Residues: CAISESGSTDTQYF.

This chain joins TRBV15 and TRBJ2-5, with 11 bases that match TRBD2. J lost 1 base, V lost 4 bases, and 2 bases had no gene match. The CDR3 is made up of 15 amino acids. Germline CDR1 is LNHNV and CDR2 is YYDKDF (reference sequence). CDR3 sequence reads: CATSNTSGGQETQYF. The CDR3 bases are TGTGCCACCAGCAACACTAGCGGGGGCCAAGAGACCCAGTACTTC.

The chain couples TRBV30 to TRBJ1-5; no firm D call. The CDR3 loop spans 14 amino acids. V was cut by 0 bases and J by 0 bases, with 6 bases left in between. Germline V gene sequence: CDR1 GTSNPN, CDR2 SVGIG (reference sequence). The CDR3 loop is CAWSVGDSNQPQHF. CDR3 sequence (DNA): TGTGCCTGGAGTGTCGGGGATAGCAATCAGCCCCAGCATTTT.

The rearrangement uses TRBV29-1 and TRBJ1-1; 8 bases are shared with TRBD1. Germline lookup yields CDR1 SQVTM and CDR2 ANQGSEA. The CDR3 spans 13 residues. The ends lost 5 bases at V and 0 bases at J; junction bases unmatched: 2. CDR3 sequence reads: CSVRTGMNTEAFF. CDR3 nucleotides: TGCAGCGTTCGGACAGGGATGAACACTGAAGCTTTCTTT. The full variable domain, in which reference TRBV29-1 and TRBJ1-1 provide the parts outside the CDR3, is SAVISQKPSRDICQRGTSLTIQCQVDSQVTMMFWYRQQPGQSLTLIATANQGSEATYESGFVIDKFPISRPNLTFSTLTVSNMSPEDSSIYLCSVRTGMNTEAFFGQGTRLTVV.

The chain is built from TRBV18 and TRBJ1-2; D is unclear. The CDR3 is 14 residues long. Germline CDR1 and CDR2: KGHSH and LQKENI. Deletions cut 3 bases from V and 1 base from J, with 9 bases between. The CDR3 is CASSPATNNYGYTF. The CDR3 nucleotides are TGTGCCAGCTCACCCGCGACAAATAACTATGGCTACACCTTC. Full variable domain (missing parts from reference TRBV18 and TRBJ1-2): NAGVMQNPRHLVRRRGQEARLRCSPMKGHSHVYWYRQLPEEGLKFMVYLQKENIIDESGMPKERFSAEFPKEGPSILRIQQVVRGDSAAYFCASSPATNNYGYTFGSGTRLTVV.

The rearrangement links TRBV28 to TRBJ1-1; 11 bases agree with TRBD1. There are 14 residues in the CDR3. The germline gives CDR1 MDHEN, CDR2 SYDVKM. V shed 6 bases and J 2 bases; nucleotides not matched to a gene: 2. The CDR3 nucleotides are TGTGCCAGCAGCAGGACAGGGGGCAACACTGAAGCTTTCTTT. It is translated as CASSRTGGNTEAFF.

The chain couples TRBV2 to TRBJ1-4; D gene ambiguous. The germline V and J ends were trimmed by 0 bases and 6 bases, with 11 bases remaining between them. The CDR3 runs 15 residues. Looked up from germline, CDR1 is SNHLY and CDR2 is FYNNEI. The CDR3 coding sequence is TGTGCCAGCAGTGAAGCTAGGCGTAGATATGAAAAACTGTTTTTT. It encodes CASSEARRRYEKLFF. Supplemented by reference TRBV2 and TRBJ1-4, the full variable domain reads EPEVTQTPSHQVTQMGQEVILRCVPISNHLYFYWYRQILGQKVEFLVSFYNNEISEKSEIFDDQFSVERPDGSNFTLKIRSTKLEDSAMYFCASSEARRRYEKLFFGSGTQLSVL.

The sample holds one count of this clone. This rearrangement joins TRBV10-2 to TRBJ2-1; D possibly corresponds to TRBD2 (6 bases). The CDR3 covers 13 residues. Germline lookup yields CDR1 WSHSY and CDR2 SAAADI. V was shortened by 7 bases and J by 3 bases, with 10 bases between the two germline ends. The CDR3: CASKEGFYNEQFF. In DNA, the CDR3 is TGCGCCAGCAAGGAGGGTTTCTACAATGAGCAGTTCTTC.

V gene TRBV2 combines with J gene TRBJ2-1; 7 bases agree with TRBD1. Germline V CDR1 and CDR2: SNHLY, FYNNEI. V lost 2 bases to trimming and J lost 4 bases; unmatched junction nucleotides: 8. CDR3 length equals 16 residues. In DNA form, the CDR3 reads TGTGCCAGCAGTGAACTGGGCAGGGGGAGTTACAATGAGCAGTTCTTC. Encoded protein: CASSELGRGSYNEQFF.

The genes are TRBV6-5 and TRBJ2-3; 14 bases agree with TRBD2. Germline trimming cut 4 bases from V and 4 bases from J; bases unmatched to any gene: 4. From germline, CDR1 is MNHEY and CDR2 SVGAGI. This CDR3 region has 16 residues. CDR3 bases: TGTGCCAGCAGTTGGACTAGCGGGGGGAAGGCAGATACGCAGTATTTT. This gives the protein CASSWTSGGKADTQYF.

The chain couples TRBV4-2 to TRBJ1-1; D possibly corresponds to TRBD1 (5 bases). The V end lost 0 bases, the J end lost 6 bases, and 14 bases lay between the germline ends. The CDR3 is 15 residues long. From germline, CDR1 is LGHNA and CDR2 YNFKEQ. The chain's CDR3 is CASSQEGQGKAEAFF. The CDR3 DNA is TGTGCCAGCAGCCAAGAAGGGCAGGGAAAGGCTGAAGCTTTCTTT.

This clone was picked up one time. The chain links TRBV5-4 to TRBJ2-6, with D tentatively TRBD2 (6 bases). The V and J ends lost 4 bases and 1 base respectively, with 9 bases between them. The CDR3 loop spans 15 amino acids. Germline V gives CDR1 SGHNT, CDR2 YYREEE (reference sequence). The DNA for the CDR3 is TGTGCCAGCAGCGGGGGGAGTTCTGGGGCCAACGTCCTGACTTTC. It is translated as CASSGGSSGANVLTF. Using reference TRBV5-4 and TRBJ2-6 for the parts outside the CDR3, the full variable domain is ETGVTQSPTHLIKTRGQQVTLRCSSQSGHNTVSWYQQALGQGPQFIFQYYREEENGRGNFPPRFSGLQFPNYSSELNVNALELDDSALYLCASSGGSSGANVLTFGAGSRLTVL.

This clone was seen only once. The rearrangement joins TRBV7-9 to TRBJ2-2; the D gene is possibly TRBD2 (5 bases). The germline V gene encodes CDR1 SEHNR and CDR2 FQNEAQ (reference sequence). The V gene lost 3 bases and the J gene lost 1 base, with 12 bases spanning the gap. There are 16 residues in the CDR3. CDR3 residues: CASSFPRGKNTGELFF. The CDR3 DNA reads TGTGCCAGCAGCTTTCCCCGGGGAAAGAACACCGGGGAGCTGTTTTTT.